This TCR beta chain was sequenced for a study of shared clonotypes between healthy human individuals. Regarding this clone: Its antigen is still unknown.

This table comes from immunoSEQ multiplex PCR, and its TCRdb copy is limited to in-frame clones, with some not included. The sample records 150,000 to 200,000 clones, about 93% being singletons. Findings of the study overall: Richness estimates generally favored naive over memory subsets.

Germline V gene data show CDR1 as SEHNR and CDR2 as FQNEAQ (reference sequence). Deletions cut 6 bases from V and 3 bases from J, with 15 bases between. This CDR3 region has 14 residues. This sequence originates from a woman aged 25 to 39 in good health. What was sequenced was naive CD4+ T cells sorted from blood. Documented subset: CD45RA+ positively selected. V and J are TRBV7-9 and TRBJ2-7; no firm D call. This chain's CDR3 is CASSRTAADYEQYF. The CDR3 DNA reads TGTGCCAGCAGTAGGACGGCGGCCGACTACGAGCAGTACTTC.